This T cell receptor (beta chain) came from a study of CD8 T cells in ankylosing spondylitis. Whole-study findings and limits: It appeared that ankylosing spondylitis blood was characterized by a TCR beta motif of under ten highly homologous variants. Relatively scarce in peripheral blood, disease-linked clones were CD8+.

Quantitative 5'-RACE with molecular barcodes was used to make the TCR beta libraries. One entry per CDR3 protein results from TCRdb running MiXCR on the 5' RACE reads. Of 100,000 to 150,000 distinct CDR3 sequences listed, over 15% were seen once; the top ten hold approximately 33%. Comment on this clonotype: The antigen is unknown.

Germline CDR1 is DFQATT and CDR2 is SNEGSKA (reference sequence). V shed 3 bases, J shed 3 bases, and the junction held 2 bases outside the gene matches. The CDR3 loop spans 14 amino acids. The source material was blood, either unsorted or a sorted T cell fraction (not recorded which). This chain links TRBV20-1 with TRBJ2-7; TRBD2 matches at 13 bases. The TCR comes from a male donor with ankylosing spondylitis. The CDR3 loop reads CSARGLAGLYEQYF. The CDR3 coding sequence is TGCAGTGCTAGGGGACTAGCGGGGCTCTACGAGCAGTACTTC.